The clone carrying this T cell receptor beta chain was observed a handful of times. The treatment is: oral pan-JAK inhibitor, 5-10 mg twice daily. The data were taken from a study of CD8+ T cells in alopecia areata. Extraction of RNA preceded its reverse transcription into cDNA, which served as the sequencing template. Sequencing was performed with immunoSEQ multiplex PCR; in TCRdb, only in-frame clones are kept and a portion is missing. The sample records some 170,000 clones, 58% being singletons. The V and J ends lost 2 bases and 3 bases respectively, with 14 bases between them. The CDR3 runs to 15 residues. Germline lookup yields CDR1 SGHRS and CDR2 YFSETQ.

Here the sequenced sample was CD4+ T cells sorted from blood, taken between weeks 55 and 65, from a patient treated with tofacitinib. The chain combines TRBV5-1 with TRBJ1-1; unclear D gene. The clonotype was recovered from a human donor with alopecia areata. The CDR3 loop is CASSFGWAQDTEAFF. CDR3 coding DNA: TGCGCCAGCAGCTTCGGGTGGGCGCAGGACACTGAAGCTTTCTTT.